Below, 9 T cell receptor beta chains from the same sample are listed, as sequenced in a study of patients and donors after allogeneic stem cell transplantation. Each CDR3 protein gets one entry after TCRdb re-called the RT-PCR reads with MiXCR. The sample contains some 230,000 distinct CDR3 sequences, roughly 13% of which appear only once. The sequenced sample consisted of blood, either unsorted or a sorted T cell fraction (not recorded which). These receptors were collected from a human donor who was either an allogeneic HSCT recipient or a stem cell or donor lymphocyte infusion donor (not recorded which). It is not recorded whose cells these are; they may come from a transplant donor.

V gene TRBV5-5 combines with J gene TRBJ2-3; D is perhaps TRBD1 (5 bases). Trimming took off 2 bases at V and 6 bases at J, with 16 bases between the two ends. This CDR3 contains 15 residues. Germline CDR1 reads SGHKS; CDR2 reads YYEKEE (reference sequence). CDR3 residues: CASSFTGGSRDTQYF. The DNA for the CDR3 is TGTGCCAGCAGCTTCACAGGCGGCAGTAGGGATACGCAGTATTTT.

This clonotype occurred a few times. The V call is TRBV11-2, the J call TRBJ2-7, with TRBD2 matching 8 bases. Trimming took 5 bases from V and 4 from J; bases not matched to a gene: 7. The CDR3 covers 14 residues. Per the germline V gene, CDR1 is SGHAT and CDR2 is FQNNGV. The CDR3 DNA reads as TGTGCCAGCAGCCCACAACGCGGGGGGTACGAGCAGTACTTC. It is translated as CASSPQRGGYEQYF.

The sample holds many counts of this clonotype. The rearrangement links TRBV12-3 or TRBV12-4 to TRBJ2-1; D gene unclear. Trimming removed 1 base from V and 6 bases from J, with 4 bases in between. This CDR3 has 12 amino acids. Here the CDR3 DNA reads TGTGCCAGCAGTTTAGACGTCAATGAGCAGTTCTTC. Translating gives CASSLDVNEQFF.

In this sample, this clonotype turned up a few times. This chain joins TRBV3-1 and TRBJ2-1; D is unresolved. The CDR3 consists of 14 residues. V was clipped by 0 bases and J by 3 bases, with 6 bases between them. Germline CDR1 reads LGHDT; CDR2 reads YNNKEL (reference sequence). The CDR3 region is CASSQEDGYNEQFF. Written as DNA, the CDR3 is TGTGCCAGCAGCCAAGAAGACGGCTACAATGAGCAGTTCTTC.

This clonotype has just a few counts. This sequence joins TRBV19 and TRBJ2-2, with D possibly called TRBD1 or TRBD2 (5 bases each). Trimming took off 3 bases at V and 0 bases at J, with 8 bases between the two ends. Germline V lookup: CDR1 LNHDA, CDR2 SQIVND (reference sequence). This CDR3 is 15 amino acids long. This CDR3 is CASSMRGSNTGELFF. CDR3 bases: TGTGCCAGTAGTATGAGGGGTTCGAACACCGGGGAGCTGTTTTTT. The variable domain in full, with the rest retrieved from reference TRBV19 and TRBJ2-2, is DGGITQSPKYLFRKEGQNVTLSCEQNLNHDAMYWYRQDPGQGLRLIYYSQIVNDFQKGDIAEGYSVSREKKESFPLTVTSAQKNPTAFYLCASSMRGSNTGELFFGEGSRLTVL.

V and J are TRBV5-1 and TRBJ2-7; 11 bases agree with TRBD1. Germline assignment: CDR1 SGHRS and CDR2 YFSETQ. The CDR3 is 14 amino acids. Germline trimming cut 4 bases from V and 4 bases from J; bases unmatched to any gene: 4. CDR3 sequence (DNA): TGCGCCAGCAGCCAGGACAGGGGGCGTTACGAGCAGTACTTC. Translated: CASSQDRGRYEQYF. Looking up the rest from reference TRBV5-1 and TRBJ2-7 gives the full variable domain: KAGVTQTPRYLIKTRGQQVTLSCSPISGHRSVSWYQQTPGQGLQFLFEYFSETQRNKGNFPGRFSGRQFSNSRSEMNVSTLELGDSALYLCASSQDRGRYEQYFGPGTRLTVT.

This clonotype was recorded many times. The chain is built from TRBV6-1 and TRBJ2-1; D not resolved. Germline values: CDR1 MNHNS, CDR2 SASEGT. The CDR3 length is 15 residues. V was trimmed by 11 bases and J by 4 bases, leaving 21 bases between them. The CDR3 protein is CASCPVPDRYNEQFF. CDR3 DNA: TGTGCCTCCTGCCCCGTCCCGGATCGGTACAATGAGCAGTTCTTC.

In its sample, this clonotype was seen a few times. The rearrangement links TRBV20-1 to TRBJ1-6, with a possible D match to TRBD1 (5 bases). V was trimmed by 1 base and J by 9 bases, leaving 22 bases between them. This CDR3 contains 17 residues. Germline-derived CDR1 and CDR2 are DFQATT and SNEGSKA (reference sequence). CDR3 residues: CSARGGGRGPLFSPLHF. The CDR3 DNA sequence: TGCAGTGCTAGAGGGGGAGGTCGGGGACCTCTGTTTTCACCCCTCCACTTT.

V is TRBV2 and J is TRBJ2-7, with 10 positions matching TRBD2. This CDR3 comprises 15 residues. Germline V gives CDR1 SNHLY, CDR2 FYNNEI. V dropped 7 bases and J dropped 1; count of bases not matched to a gene: 7. In DNA, the CDR3 is TGTGCCAGCATGAGCGGGAGGGCCGCATCCTACGAGCAGTACTTC. The encoded protein is CASMSGRAASYEQYF. Filled out from reference TRBV2 and TRBJ2-7, the complete variable domain reads EPEVTQTPSHQVTQMGQEVILRCVPISNHLYFYWYRQILGQKVEFLVSFYNNEISEKSEIFDDQFSVERPDGSNFTLKIRSTKLEDSAMYFCASMSGRAASYEQYFGPGTRLTVT.